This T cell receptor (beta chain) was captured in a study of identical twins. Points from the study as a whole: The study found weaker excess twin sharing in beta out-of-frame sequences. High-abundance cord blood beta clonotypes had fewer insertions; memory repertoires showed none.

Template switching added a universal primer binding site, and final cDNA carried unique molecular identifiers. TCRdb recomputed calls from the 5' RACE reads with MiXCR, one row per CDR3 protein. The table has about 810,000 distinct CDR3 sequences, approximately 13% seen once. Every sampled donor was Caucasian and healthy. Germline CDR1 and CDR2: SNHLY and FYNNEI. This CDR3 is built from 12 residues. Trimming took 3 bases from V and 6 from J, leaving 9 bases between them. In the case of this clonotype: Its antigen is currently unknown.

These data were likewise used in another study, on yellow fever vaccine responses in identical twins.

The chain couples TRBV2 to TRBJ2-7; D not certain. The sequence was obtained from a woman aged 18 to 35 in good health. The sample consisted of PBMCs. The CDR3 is CASSDLGTEQYV. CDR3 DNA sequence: TGTGCCAGCAGTGACCTGGGAACCGAGCAGTACGTC.